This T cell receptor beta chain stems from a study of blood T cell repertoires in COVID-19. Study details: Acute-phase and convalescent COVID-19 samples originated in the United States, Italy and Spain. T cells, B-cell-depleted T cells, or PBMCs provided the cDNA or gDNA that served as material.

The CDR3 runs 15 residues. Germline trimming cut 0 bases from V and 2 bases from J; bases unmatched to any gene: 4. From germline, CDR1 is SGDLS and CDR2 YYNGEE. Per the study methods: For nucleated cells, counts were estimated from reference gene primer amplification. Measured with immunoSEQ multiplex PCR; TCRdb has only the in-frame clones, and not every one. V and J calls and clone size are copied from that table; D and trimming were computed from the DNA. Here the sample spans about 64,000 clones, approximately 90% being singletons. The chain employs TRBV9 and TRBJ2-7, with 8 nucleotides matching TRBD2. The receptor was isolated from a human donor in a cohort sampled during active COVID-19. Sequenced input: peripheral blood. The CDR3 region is CASSVATGGTYEQYF. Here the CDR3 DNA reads TGTGCCAGCAGCGTAGCCACGGGGGGGACCTACGAGCAGTACTTC.